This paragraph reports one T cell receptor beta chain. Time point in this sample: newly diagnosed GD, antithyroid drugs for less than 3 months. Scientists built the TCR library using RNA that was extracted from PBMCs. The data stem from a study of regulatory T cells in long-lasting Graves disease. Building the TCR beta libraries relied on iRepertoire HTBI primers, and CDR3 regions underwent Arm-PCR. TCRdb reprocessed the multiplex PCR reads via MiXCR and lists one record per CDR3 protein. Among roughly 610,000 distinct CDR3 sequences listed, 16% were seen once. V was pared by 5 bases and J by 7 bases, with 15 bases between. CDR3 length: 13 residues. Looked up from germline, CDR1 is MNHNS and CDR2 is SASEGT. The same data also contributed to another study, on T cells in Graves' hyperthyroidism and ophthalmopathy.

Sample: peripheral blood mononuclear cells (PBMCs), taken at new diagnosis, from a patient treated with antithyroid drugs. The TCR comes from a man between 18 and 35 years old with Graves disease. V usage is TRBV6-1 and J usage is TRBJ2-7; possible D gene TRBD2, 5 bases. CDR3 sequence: CASSQRWGREQYF. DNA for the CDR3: TGTGCCAGCAGTCAGCGGTGGGGTAGGGAGCAGTACTTC.